This entry lists 32 T cell receptor beta chains sequenced from one sample in a study of blood T cell repertoires in COVID-19. The protocol was immunoSEQ multiplex PCR, while the TCRdb copy is restricted to in-frame clones and leaves out a portion. The data show some 150,000 clones, roughly 87% seen once. The sequenced material came from peripheral blood. These receptors all stem from a woman in her fifties or sixties with acute or convalescent COVID-19.

J is TRBJ1-4 and V is TRBV3-1 (or the pseudogene TRBV3-2); 10 nucleotides agree with TRBD1. Per germline, CDR1 LGHDT and CDR2 YNNKEL (reference sequence). The CDR3 is 16 residues long. The J segment lost 8 bases and the V segment lost 0 bases, leaving 6 bases of the junction unmatched. The CDR3 sequence is CASSQDPGQGPEKLFF. The CDR3 coding sequence is TGTGCCAGCAGCCAAGATCCGGGACAGGGGCCCGAAAAACTGTTTTTT.

The genes are TRBV27 and TRBJ2-7, with 12 bases identical to TRBD2. J was trimmed by 6 bases and V by 5 bases; bases with no gene match: 11. CDR3 length: 16 residues. Germline values: CDR1 MNHEY, CDR2 SMNVEV (reference sequence). CDR3 residues: CASSPAPGLAGPEQYF. Written as DNA, the CDR3 is TGTGCCAGCAGTCCAGCTCCGGGACTAGCGGGTCCCGAGCAGTACTTC.

The rearrangement joins TRBV19 to TRBJ1-1, with a tentative D call TRBD1 (6 bases). The V gene's germline CDR1 is LNHDA and CDR2 SQIVND (reference sequence). Deletions cut 5 bases from V and 0 bases from J, with 16 bases between. The CDR3 length is 16 residues. The CDR3 sequence: CASSGQSGSLNTEAFF. For the CDR3, the DNA is TGTGCCAGTAGTGGACAGTCCGGGTCCTTGAACACTGAAGCTTTCTTT.

The gene calls are TRBV2 and TRBJ1-5; D perhaps matches TRBD1 (5 bases). Germline V gene data show CDR1 as SNHLY and CDR2 as FYNNEI. This CDR3 has 14 amino acids. Trimming took off 0 bases at V and 5 bases at J, with 8 bases between the two ends. CDR3 loop: CASSEARVHQPQHF. The CDR3, as DNA: TGTGCCAGCAGTGAAGCCAGGGTTCATCAGCCCCAGCATTTT.

This sequence joins TRBV19 and TRBJ2-1; perhaps TRBD2 as D (5 bases). Germline lookup yields CDR1 LNHDA and CDR2 SQIVND (reference sequence). The CDR3 has 16 residues. V was trimmed by 4 bases and J by 5 bases, leaving 18 bases between them. The CDR3 coding sequence is TGTGCCAGTAGTACCCAGACACTAGGCGGAAACAATGAGCAGTTCTTC. Protein sequence: CASSTQTLGGNNEQFF. Full variable domain (rest looked up from reference TRBV19 and TRBJ2-1): DGGITQSPKYLFRKEGQNVTLSCEQNLNHDAMYWYRQDPGQGLRLIYYSQIVNDFQKGDIAEGYSVSREKKESFPLTVTSAQKNPTAFYLCASSTQTLGGNNEQFFGPGTRLTVL.

The V and J genes are TRBV4-1 and TRBJ2-3; 13 nucleotides line up with TRBD2. Germline values: CDR1 MGHRA, CDR2 YSYEKL. V lost 4 bases, J lost 0 bases, and 7 bases stayed unmatched. The CDR3 is made up of 18 amino acids. The CDR3 coding sequence is TGCGCCAGCAGCCTCCTCGGACTAGCGGGGGCCAGCACAGATACGCAGTATTTT. Residues: CASSLLGLAGASTDTQYF.

This chain uses TRBV6-6 with TRBJ2-7; maybe TRBD2 (5 bases). Between the trimmed V and J ends, which lost 2 bases and 6 bases, there was a span of 8 bases. The CDR3 is 12 residues long. Germline lookup yields CDR1 MNHNY and CDR2 SVGAGI (reference sequence). CDR3 region: CASSYPTSEQYF. In nucleotides, the CDR3 is TGTGCCAGCAGTTACCCTACTAGCGAGCAGTACTTC.

The chain employs TRBV21-1 and TRBJ2-7; the table's D call of TRBD2 was not tested on the DNA. TRBV21-1 is classified as a pseudogene. The CDR3 contains 16 residues. The CDR3 sequence: CASGLAGVHLSYEQYF. CDR3 DNA: TGTGCCAGCGGACTAGCGGGAGTCCACCTCTCCTACGAGCAGTACTTC.

This clone was seen only once. This chain uses TRBV27 with TRBJ1-5; D remains ambiguous. In germline, CDR1 is MNHEY, CDR2 SMNVEV (reference sequence). The CDR3 runs 15 residues. Trimming shortened V by 2 bases and J by 0 bases, and 8 bases separated the two germline ends. The CDR3 reads CASSLRRDSNQPQHF. In nucleotides, the CDR3 is TGTGCCAGCAGTTTAAGGCGGGATAGCAATCAGCCCCAGCATTTT.

J is TRBJ2-1 and V is TRBV19; the match to TRBD1 covers 11 bases. The V gene's germline CDR1 is LNHDA and CDR2 SQIVND (reference sequence). CDR3 length equals 16 residues. J gave up 4 bases and V 3 bases, and 5 bases lay outside the gene matches. Here the CDR3 DNA reads TGTGCCAGTAGTATTTTGTGGGACAGGGGGTACAATGAGCAGTTCTTC. The encoded protein is CASSILWDRGYNEQFF. The complete variable domain, with remaining parts taken from reference TRBV19 and TRBJ2-1, reads DGGITQSPKYLFRKEGQNVTLSCEQNLNHDAMYWYRQDPGQGLRLIYYSQIVNDFQKGDIAEGYSVSREKKESFPLTVTSAQKNPTAFYLCASSILWDRGYNEQFFGPGTRLTVL.

A note on this clone: The same CDR3 arises from other DNA sequences in this sample as well. The chain recombines TRBV24-1 with TRBJ1-5; D perhaps matches TRBD1 (5 bases). Trimming pared 9 bases from V and 4 bases from J, leaving 6 bases between. In germline, CDR1 is KGHDR, CDR2 SFDVKD. The CDR3 runs to 11 residues. The CDR3 spells CATRGNQPQHF. The DNA of the CDR3 is TGTGCCACCCGGGGGAATCAGCCCCAGCATTTT.

In the case of this clone: The same CDR3 is also encoded by other DNA sequences in this sample. The J gene is TRBJ2-7, the V gene TRBV10-1; TRBD2 aligns across 7 bases. V lost 0 bases, J lost 3 bases, and 2 bases stayed unmatched. The CDR3 spans 14 residues. Germline CDR1 is WNHNN and CDR2 is SYGVQD (reference sequence). CDR3 residues: CASSESGGSYEQYF. CDR3 sequence (DNA): TGCGCCAGCAGTGAGTCGGGAGGGAGCTACGAGCAGTACTTC.

This clone is a singleton in its sample. The chain employs TRBV3-1 (or the pseudogene TRBV3-2) and TRBJ1-1; D is unclear. CDR1 is LGHDT, CDR2 YNNKEL, per germline (reference sequence). The V end was cut by 3 bases, the J end by 1 base, with 9 bases between. The CDR3 totals 14 residues. In DNA form, the CDR3 reads TGTGCCAGCAGCCACGGCGACAAGAACACTGAAGCTTTCTTT. As protein: CASSHGDKNTEAFF.

The rearrangement uses TRBV7-2 and TRBJ2-1; 7 nucleotides align to TRBD1. Germline CDR1 SGHTA, CDR2 FQGNSA. Germline trimming cut 4 bases from V and 4 bases from J; bases unmatched to any gene: 4. The CDR3 consists of 14 residues. The CDR3 region has the DNA TGTGCCAGCAGCTACCGGGACAGATACAATGAGCAGTTCTTC. Translated: CASSYRDRYNEQFF. The variable domain in full, with the rest retrieved from reference TRBV7-2 and TRBJ2-1, is GAGVSQSPSNKVTEKGKDVELRCDPISGHTALYWYRQSLGQGLEFLIYFQGNSAPDKSGLPSDRFSAERTGGSVSTLTIQRTQQEDSAVYLCASSYRDRYNEQFFGPGTRLTVL.

This chain joins TRBV2 and TRBJ1-5, with 10 bases that match TRBD1. V lost 5 bases and J lost 6; bases outside the gene matches: 4. CDR3 size: 14 residues. Germline lookup yields CDR1 SNHLY and CDR2 FYNNEI. Here the CDR3 DNA reads TGTGCCAGCAGTCCGGACAGGGGGTCTCAGCCCCAGCATTTT. Its protein is CASSPDRGSQPQHF.

The J gene is TRBJ2-1, the V gene TRBV15, with TRBD2 matching over 8 bases. This CDR3 is 15 amino acids long. The V gene end was trimmed by 9 bases and the J gene end by 4 bases; junction bases not matched to a gene: 11. The germline V gene has CDR1 LNHNV and CDR2 YYDKDF (reference sequence). CDR3 nucleotides: TGTGCCACAGGGAGGCTAGCGGGCCCGTACAATGAGCAGTTCTTC. This translates into CATGRLAGPYNEQFF.

The chain carries TRBV7-8 and TRBJ2-7; tentatively, D is TRBD2 (5 bases). The germline gives CDR1 SGHVS, CDR2 FQNEAQ. CDR3 length: 13 amino acids. Trimming removed 1 base at V and 4 bases at J, with 8 bases between. CDR3 bases: TGTGCCAGCAGCTTAGTCCGGGGATACGAGCAGTACTTC. Its protein product is CASSLVRGYEQYF.

The CDR3 DNA reads TGTGCCAGCAGCTTGGGAGGGGGCGGGCTCTCCTACAATGAGCAGTTCTTC. The encoded protein is CASSLGGGGLSYNEQFF. The V and J genes are TRBV5-4 and TRBJ2-1; 7 nucleotides line up with TRBD1. CDR1 SGHNT and CDR2 YYREEE come from the germline V gene (reference sequence). After removal of 0 bases from V and 0 bases from J, the junction contained 6 bases not matched to a gene. CDR3 size: 17 residues.

V is TRBV10-1 and J is TRBJ2-7, with TRBD2 matching over 8 bases. Germline CDR1 and CDR2: WNHNN and SYGVQD (reference sequence). Losses at the gene ends were 3 bases for V and 2 bases for J; bases not matched to a gene: 3. The CDR3 has 14 residues. CDR3 DNA sequence: TGCGCCAGCAGTGATGCGGGAGGAACCTACGAGCAGTACTTC. Translated: CASSDAGGTYEQYF.

The J gene is TRBJ1-1, the V gene TRBV6-1, with a tentative D call TRBD1 (5 bases). Trimming removed 1 base at V and 4 bases at J, with 13 bases between. CDR3 length equals 15 residues. CDR1 and CDR2 from the germline V gene are MNHNS and SASEGT. The CDR3 is CASSEVSRRGTEAFF. For the CDR3, the DNA is TGTGCCAGCAGTGAAGTCTCAAGGAGGGGCACTGAAGCTTTCTTT.

V usage is TRBV15 and J usage is TRBJ1-1; a weak D match, TRBD1 (5 bases). The V gene's germline CDR1 is LNHNV and CDR2 YYDKDF (reference sequence). Trimming pared 0 bases from V and 1 base from J, leaving 9 bases between. CDR3 length equals 15 residues. In nucleotides, the CDR3 is TGTGCCACCAGCAGAGACAGGGCAGGGAACACTGAAGCTTTCTTT. The encoded protein is CATSRDRAGNTEAFF.

The chain combines TRBV15 with TRBJ1-6, with D possibly TRBD1 on 5 matching bases. Trimming removed 5 bases from V and 5 bases from J, with 7 bases in between. Germline lookup yields CDR1 LNHNV and CDR2 YYDKDF (reference sequence). This CDR3 has 13 residues. The CDR3 sequence is CATSFRDNSPLHF. The CDR3 nucleotides read TGTGCCACCAGCTTCAGGGATAATTCACCCCTCCACTTT.

V usage is TRBV2 and J usage is TRBJ1-2, with TRBD1 identical over 9 bases. The germline gives CDR1 SNHLY, CDR2 FYNNEI. This CDR3 has 12 residues. Trimming removed 6 bases from V and 8 bases from J; junction bases left unmatched: 4. The CDR3 region is CASRSQGAGYTF. The CDR3 nucleotides are TGTGCCAGCAGATCACAGGGGGCGGGCTACACCTTC.

V usage is TRBV12-3 or TRBV12-4 and J usage is TRBJ1-1, with D uncertain. V was trimmed by 10 bases and J by 0 bases, leaving 9 bases between them. The CDR3 length is 12 residues. CDR3 region: CATGIMNTEAFF. In nucleotides, the CDR3 is TGTGCCACTGGCATCATGAACACTGAAGCTTTCTTT.

V and J are TRBV5-4 and TRBJ1-2; TRBD1 might be the D (6 bases). This CDR3 is built from 15 residues. Germline-derived CDR1 and CDR2 are SGHNT and YYREEE (reference sequence). Trimming removed 4 bases from V and 2 bases from J, with 15 bases in between. This CDR3 is CASSPEQGYNYGYTF. The CDR3, as DNA: TGTGCCAGCAGCCCCGAACAGGGCTACAACTATGGCTACACCTTC. Drawing the rest from reference TRBV5-4 and TRBJ1-2, the complete variable domain is ETGVTQSPTHLIKTRGQQVTLRCSSQSGHNTVSWYQQALGQGPQFIFQYYREEENGRGNFPPRFSGLQFPNYSSELNVNALELDDSALYLCASSPEQGYNYGYTFGSGTRLTVV.

In regard to this clone: Distinct nucleotide sequences in the sample also encode this CDR3. J is TRBJ1-2 and V is TRBV6-5, with TRBD1 matching over 10 bases. Germline CDR1 is MNHEY and CDR2 is SVGAGI. Trimming at V came to 6 bases and at J to 8 bases, leaving 6 bases not matched to a gene. The CDR3 consists of 13 residues. The CDR3 sequence: CASSRGQGKGYTF. CDR3 nucleotides: TGTGCCAGCAGCCGGGGACAGGGGAAAGGCTACACCTTC.

The chain is built from TRBV6-5 and TRBJ1-2, with a possible D match to TRBD1 (6 bases). The CDR3 covers 14 residues. Between the trimmed V and J ends, which lost 6 bases and 4 bases, there was a span of 15 bases. Looked up from germline, CDR1 is MNHEY and CDR2 is SVGAGI. CDR3 sequence: CASSLGGQPYGYTF. The DNA of the CDR3 is TGTGCCAGCAGCCTCGGGGGGCAGCCCTATGGCTACACCTTC.

The chain carries TRBV7-9 and TRBJ1-5; tentative D call: TRBD1 (6 bases). Germline V gives CDR1 SEHNR, CDR2 FQNEAQ (reference sequence). V shed 1 base and J shed 7 bases, with 11 bases lying between them. This CDR3 has 14 residues. This CDR3 is CASSLEGVEQPQHF. CDR3 bases: TGTGCCAGCAGCTTAGAGGGGGTGGAACAGCCCCAGCATTTT. Full variable domain (outside the CDR3, taken from reference TRBV7-9 and TRBJ1-5): DTGVSQNPRHKITKRGQNVTFRCDPISEHNRLYWYRQTLGQGPEFLTYFQNEAQLEKSRLLSDRFSAERPKGSFSTLEIQRTEQGDSAMYLCASSLEGVEQPQHFGDGTRLSIL.

V is TRBV28 and J is TRBJ1-2; D is unresolved. This CDR3 is built from 15 residues. Between the trimmed V and J ends, which lost 3 bases and 6 bases, there was a span of 17 bases. Per germline, CDR1 MDHEN and CDR2 SYDVKM. The CDR3 loop is CASSFILGRADGYTF. CDR3 coding DNA: TGTGCCAGCAGTTTTATTCTTGGGAGGGCAGATGGCTACACCTTC.

The chain links TRBV12-3 or TRBV12-4 to TRBJ2-2; TRBD2 is a possible D gene (6 bases). This CDR3 comprises 13 residues. V lost 5 bases and J 5 bases, leaving 9 bases between the germline ends. CDR3 region: CASSPRGTGELFF. As DNA, the CDR3 is TGTGCCAGCAGTCCCCGGGGGACCGGGGAGCTGTTTTTT.

The genes are TRBV3-1 (or the pseudogene TRBV3-2) and TRBJ2-5; D not certain. This CDR3 contains 17 residues. V was cut by 1 base and J by 6 bases, with 21 bases left in between. CDR1 is LGHDT and CDR2 is YNNKEL in the germline V gene (reference sequence). The CDR3 protein is CASSQARSAAFTQTQYF. In DNA, the CDR3 is TGTGCCAGCAGCCAAGCGCGGTCGGCAGCTTTTACACAGACCCAGTACTTC.

The CDR3 region has the DNA TGTGCCAGCAGCTTAACAGGGACCAATCAGCCCCAGCATTTT. It codes for CASSLTGTNQPQHF. J is TRBJ1-5 and V is TRBV7-9, with a tentative D call TRBD1 (6 bases). This CDR3 has 14 residues. Germline CDR1 SEHNR, CDR2 FQNEAQ (reference sequence). Trimming took 2 bases from V and 3 from J, leaving 8 bases between them.